The TCR beta chain under discussion was sequenced for a study of CD8+ T cells in alopecia areata. General observations from the study: Uncertain still, given a single nonresponder, is whether baseline CD8+ expansion links to response. Significant decreases in scalp clonality and expanded CD8+ clones followed tofacitinib treatment. Persistence during tofacitinib was seen for many expanded lesional clones in scalp and blood.

The sequencing template was cDNA reverse transcribed from extracted RNA. Using immunoSEQ multiplex PCR, the repertoire was profiled, and TCRdb retains in-frame clones only, with some absent. The sample contains 90,000 to 120,000 clones, about 83% of which appear only once. Looked up from germline, CDR1 is LGHNA and CDR2 is YNFKEQ. The trim removed 0 bases at V and 3 bases at J, leaving 4 bases unmatched. The CDR3 covers 16 residues. Described treatment: oral pan-JAK inhibitor, 5-10 mg twice daily. On this clone: What it binds is not known.

The material was CD8+ T cells sorted from blood, obtained at week 24, from a patient treated with tofacitinib. This sequence was found in a human donor with alopecia areata. The chain has TRBV4-2 and TRBJ2-1; 8 bases align to TRBD1. The CDR3 spells CASSQDRGQVYNEQFF. For the CDR3, the DNA is TGTGCCAGCAGCCAAGACAGGGGGCAGGTCTACAATGAGCAGTTCTTC.